This T cell receptor (beta chain) was documented in a study of blood T cell repertoires in COVID-19. As for the study in general: The United States, Italy and Spain supplied acute and convalescent COVID-19 samples. PBMCs, B-cell-depleted T cells, or T cells were the source of the cDNA or gDNA that made up the material.

CDR1 and CDR2 from the germline V gene are MDHEN and SYDVKM. After removal of 5 bases from V and 8 bases from J, the junction contained 6 bases not matched to a gene. This CDR3 spans 13 amino acids. In the source study's methods: Amplification with reference gene primers provided the estimates of nucleated cell counts. Profiling relied on immunoSEQ multiplex PCR, and the TCRdb table lists in-frame clones only, not all of them. D and trimming were read from the DNA, whereas the V and J calls and clone size are those reported in that table. The data show roughly 220,000 clones, 85% to 90% seen once. The genes are TRBV28 and TRBJ1-2; 9 bases map to TRBD1. The sequenced material came from peripheral blood. This TCR derives from an elderly man with acute or convalescent COVID-19. Written as DNA, the CDR3 is TGTGCCAGCAGTGGGGGACAGGGACGAGGCTACACCTTC. It yields the protein CASSGGQGRGYTF.